This T cell receptor beta chain was found in a study of T-cell reconstitution after alpha-beta-depleted transplantation in children. Notes on the study in general: T-cell counts and diversity were attributed mostly to newly produced T cells one year after transplant. Surviving recipient T cells and intrathymic progenitors accounted for some patients' high TCRbeta diversity at day 60. In patients about two months after transplant, alpha-beta T cells reportedly arose from several hundred expanded graft clones.

A remark on this clonotype: Its antigen is unidentified.

The CDR3 is 17 residues long. V was pared by 6 bases and J by 7 bases, with 13 bases of the junction left unmatched. Germline CDR1 MNHNS, CDR2 SASEGT. Unique molecular identifiers were used in preparing the TCRbeta library. TCRdb redid the calling of the PCR reads with MiXCR, one entry per CDR3 protein. In the table there are 85,000 to 120,000 distinct CDR3 sequences, about 6% of which are singletons. The TCR comes from a female patient younger than 10 who had a stem cell transplant for Fanconi anemia, so the T cells may come from the graft donor. Sequencing was performed on PBMCs, mostly from graft donor cells, taken 60 days after TCRalphabeta/CD19-depleted stem cell transplant. V usage is TRBV6-1 and J usage is TRBJ2-3; 13 bases agree with TRBD2. The CDR3 protein is CASSLRTSGSRGYTQYF. DNA of the CDR3: TGTGCCAGCAGCCTTCGGACTAGCGGGAGTAGAGGGTATACGCAGTATTTT.